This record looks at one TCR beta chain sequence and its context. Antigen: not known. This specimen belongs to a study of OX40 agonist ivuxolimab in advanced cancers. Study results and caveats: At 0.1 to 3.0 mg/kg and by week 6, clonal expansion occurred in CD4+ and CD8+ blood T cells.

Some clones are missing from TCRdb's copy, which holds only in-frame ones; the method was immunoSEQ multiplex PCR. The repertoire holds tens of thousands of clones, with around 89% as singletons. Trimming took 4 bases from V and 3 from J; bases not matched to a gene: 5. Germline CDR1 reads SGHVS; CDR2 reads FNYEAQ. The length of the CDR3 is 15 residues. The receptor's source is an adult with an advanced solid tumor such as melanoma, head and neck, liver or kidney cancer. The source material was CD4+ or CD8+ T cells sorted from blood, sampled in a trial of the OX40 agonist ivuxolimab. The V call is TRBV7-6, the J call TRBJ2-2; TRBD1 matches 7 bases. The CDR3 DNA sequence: TGTGCCAGCAGCTCGACAGGGATCGACACCGGGGAGCTGTTTTTT. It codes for CASSSTGIDTGELFF.